The 15 T cell receptor beta chains in this list originate from one sample, sequenced in a study of T cell responses to AZD1222 COVID-19 vaccine. Profiled with immunoSEQ multiplex PCR; TCRdb holds only in-frame clones, not every one. The sample lists under 200,000 clones, 91% seen once, with approximately 2% in the top ten. The specimen comprised peripheral blood, sampled on day 0 of AZD1222 vaccination. Every receptor here comes from an adult in good health.

The rearrangement uses TRBV19 and TRBJ1-2; unclear D gene. CDR1 is LNHDA and CDR2 is SQIVND in the germline V gene (reference sequence). There are 14 residues in the CDR3. Between the trimmed V and J ends, which lost 5 bases and 2 bases, there was a span of 12 bases. The CDR3 DNA follows: TGTGCCAGTAGTGAATGGATTCTGAACTATGGCTACACCTTC. Translation: CASSEWILNYGYTF.

This chain joins TRBV7-9 and TRBJ2-2; TRBD1 agrees at 9 bases. With 5 bases clipped from V and 2 bases from J, the junction kept 3 bases outside the gene matches. The germline V gene encodes CDR1 SEHNR and CDR2 FQNEAQ (reference sequence). The CDR3 loop spans 15 amino acids. The CDR3 loop reads CASSPGQGNTGELFF. The DNA for the CDR3 is TGTGCCAGCAGCCCGGGACAGGGAAACACCGGGGAGCTGTTTTTT.

The chain has TRBV29-1 and TRBJ1-1; D gene uncertain. V lost 3 bases and J 0 bases, leaving 11 bases between the germline ends. Germline V gene sequence: CDR1 SQVTM, CDR2 ANQGSEA. This CDR3 has 14 amino acids. CDR3 amino acids: CSVDSTSLNTEAFF. Written as DNA, the CDR3 is TGCAGCGTTGATTCCACATCTCTGAACACTGAAGCTTTCTTT.

CDR3 in amino acids: CASSLNGAGGRSYEQYF. The CDR3 DNA is TGTGCCAGCAGCTTAAACGGGGCGGGAGGGCGTTCGTACGAGCAGTACTTC. The V gene is TRBV7-2, the J gene TRBJ2-7, with TRBD2 matching over 9 bases. V lost 2 bases, J lost 4 bases, and 12 bases stayed unmatched. The CDR3 sequence is 17 residues long. Looked up from germline, CDR1 is SGHTA and CDR2 is FQGNSA. The whole variable domain, remainder taken from reference TRBV7-2 and TRBJ2-7, is GAGVSQSPSNKVTEKGKDVELRCDPISGHTALYWYRQSLGQGLEFLIYFQGNSAPDKSGLPSDRFSAERTGGSVSTLTIQRTQQEDSAVYLCASSLNGAGGRSYEQYFGPGTRLTVT.

The gene calls are TRBV6-5 and TRBJ1-4; 7 nucleotides agree with TRBD1. CDR1 MNHEY and CDR2 SVGAGI come from the germline V gene. The CDR3 sequence is 13 residues long. Trimming at V came to 2 bases and at J to 7 bases, leaving 1 base not matched to a gene. This CDR3 reads CASSYAGGEKLFF. CDR3 DNA sequence: TGTGCCAGCAGTTACGCAGGGGGTGAAAAACTGTTTTTT.

This chain joins TRBV27 and TRBJ2-5, with 9 nucleotides matching TRBD2. The CDR3 sequence is 14 residues long. V gave up 6 bases and J gave up 4 bases; unmatched junction bases: 6. The germline CDR1 and CDR2 sequences are MNHEY and SMNVEV (reference sequence). The CDR3 sequence: CASRRRGGAETQYF. CDR3 sequence (DNA): TGTGCCAGCAGGCGGCGGGGGGGCGCAGAGACCCAGTACTTC.

V usage is TRBV10-3 and J usage is TRBJ1-5; 8 nucleotides line up with TRBD1. V shed 2 bases and J 4 bases; nucleotides not matched to a gene: 7. The CDR3 spans 16 residues. Germline V gene sequence: CDR1 ENHRY, CDR2 SYGVKD. In DNA form, the CDR3 reads TGTGCCATCAGTGAGACAGGGGGGATTGGGAATCAGCCCCAGCATTTT. Translation gives CAISETGGIGNQPQHF.

This chain connects TRBV11-2 to TRBJ2-4; TRBD2 aligns across 10 bases. The V and J ends lost 5 bases and 2 bases, in that order; junction bases with no gene match: 15. Germline CDR1 SGHAT, CDR2 FQNNGV. The CDR3 sequence is 19 residues long. The CDR3 DNA is TGTGCCAGCAGCCACCGAGGGGAGCGGGGGGGCCTTTCCAAAAACATTCAGTACTTC. Its protein product is CASSHRGERGGLSKNIQYF.

On this clone itself: One end of the junction is discordant with germline, which a read error may explain. The V call is TRBV6-5, the J call TRBJ2-2, with a possible D match to TRBD1 (6 bases). The CDR3 covers 16 residues. Looked up from germline, CDR1 is MNHEY and CDR2 is SVGAGI. The CDR3 region has the DNA TGTGCCAGCATTTACAGGGTTAACGCCAACACCGGGGAGCTGTTTTTT. This sequence encodes CASIYRVNANTGELFF.

V is TRBV28 and J is TRBJ2-7; D possibly corresponds to TRBD2 (6 bases). CDR3 length equals 14 residues. Germline values: CDR1 MDHEN, CDR2 SYDVKM. Trimming pared 3 bases from V and 4 bases from J, leaving 13 bases between. CDR3 region: CASSLSGQRYEQYF. Here the CDR3 DNA reads TGTGCCAGCAGTTTGAGCGGGCAGCGGTACGAGCAGTACTTC. Full variable domain (outside the CDR3, taken from reference TRBV28 and TRBJ2-7): DVKVTQSSRYLVKRTGEKVFLECVQDMDHENMFWYRQDPGLGLRLIYFSYDVKMKEKGDIPEGYSVSREKKERFSLILESASTNQTSMYLCASSLSGQRYEQYFGPGTRLTVT.

The chain uses TRBV19 and TRBJ1-4; D is uncertain. The CDR3 consists of 13 residues. The V gene's germline CDR1 is LNHDA and CDR2 SQIVND (reference sequence). V was shortened by 9 bases and J by 7 bases, with 15 bases between the two germline ends. The chain's CDR3 is CASTDGGSEKLFF. The CDR3 DNA follows: TGTGCCAGCACGGATGGTGGGAGTGAAAAACTGTTTTTT.

CDR3 sequence (DNA): TGCAGTGCTAGTAGTAGCGTCACAGATACGCAGTATTTT. Its protein is CSASSSVTDTQYF. This chain uses TRBV20-1 with TRBJ2-3, with TRBD2 as a possible D gene (5 bases). Between the trimmed V and J ends, which lost 3 bases and 2 bases, there was a span of 9 bases. CDR1 and CDR2 (germline): DFQATT, SNEGSKA (reference sequence). The CDR3 extends over 13 amino acids.

This chain uses TRBV19 with TRBJ1-1, with no clear D. The CDR3 spans 13 residues. V was clipped by 4 bases and J by 8 bases, with 14 bases between them. Germline V CDR1 and CDR2: LNHDA, SQIVND (reference sequence). DNA for the CDR3: TGTGCCAGTAGTAACCCCTCTCCGATCGAAGCTTTCTTT. It yields the protein CASSNPSPIEAFF.

V and J are TRBV7-9 and TRBJ2-1; 8 nucleotides agree with TRBD2. Germline CDR1 reads SEHNR; CDR2 reads FQNEAQ (reference sequence). J gave up 8 bases and V 4 bases, and 7 bases lay outside the gene matches. The length of the CDR3 is 14 residues. DNA of the CDR3: TGTGCCAGCAGCTACCGACTAGCGAGCGATGAGCAGTTCTTC. It specifies CASSYRLASDEQFF.

The chain recombines TRBV7-9 with TRBJ1-1; TRBD1 might be the D (6 bases). Trimming removed 3 bases at V and 5 bases at J, with 13 bases between. Germline V gene lookup returns CDR1 SEHNR and CDR2 FQNEAQ (reference sequence). This CDR3 contains 14 residues. The CDR3 DNA reads as TGTGCCAGCAGCTTTGGCAGGGGAGTTACTGAAGCTTTCTTT. Translated, it gives CASSFGRGVTEAFF.